This is a list of T cell receptor beta chains from one sample in a study of a mutant IDH1 vaccine in newly diagnosed glioma. TCRdb's copy holds only in-frame clones and misses some; the assay was immunoSEQ multiplex PCR. The data show 20,000 to 25,000 clones, 60% to 75% seen once. Their cognate antigens are unknown. Sequencing was performed on peripheral blood mononuclear cells (PBMCs), taken from a glioma patient whose treatment included an IDH1 peptide vaccine. The receptors stem from a man between 18 and 29 years old with glioma. Some clones in this sample may be carry-over from other donors' samples. The CDR3 runs from the conserved cysteine through the conserved F or W. A D gene is named only where the DNA matches it firmly. The size of a clone is reported for some rows only, either as once, few or many, or as a class for expanded clones.

d_gene	abundance	v_gene	j_gene	CDR3aa	CDR3nt
NA	NA	TRBV6-6	TRBJ1-2	CASSYGGRVYGYTF	TGTGCCAGCAGTTACGGGGGGCGCGTCTATGGCTACACCTTC
NA	NA	TRBV20-1	TRBJ1-2	CSASLYYGYTF	TGCAGTGCTAGTCTTTACTATGGCTACACCTTC
NA	few	TRBV30	TRBJ1-1	CAWSADRYTEAFF	TGTGCCTGGAGTGCAGACAGATACACTGAAGCTTTCTTT
TRBD2	NA	TRBV4-3	TRBJ2-1	CASSQVFGTSGHNEQFF	TGCGCCAGCAGCCAAGTGTTCGGGACTAGCGGACACAATGAGCAGTTCTTC
NA	NA	TRBV7-6	TRBJ1-4	CASSQAPGEINEKLFF	TGTGCCAGCAGTCAAGCGCCTGGGGAGATTAATGAAAAACTGTTTTTT
NA	NA	TRBV4-1	TRBJ2-2	CASSQDIYTGELFF	TGCGCCAGCAGCCAAGATATTTACACCGGGGAGCTGTTTTTT
NA	few	TRBV10-3	TRBJ1-1	CAISEGRANTEAFF	TGTGCCATCAGTGAGGGGCGGGCTAACACTGAAGCTTTCTTT
NA	NA	TRBV7-8	TRBJ2-7	CASSSKTVTYEQYF	TGTGCCAGCAGCTCAAAAACCGTAACCTACGAGCAGTACTTC
NA	NA	TRBV4-1	TRBJ2-5	CASSQAFGSPETQYF	TGCGCCAGCAGCCAAGCCTTTGGGAGTCCAGAGACCCAGTACTTC
NA	NA	TRBV6-5	TRBJ2-3	CASSGGADTQYF	TGTGCCAGCAGTGGAGGGGCAGATACGCAGTATTTT
NA	NA	TRBV7-9	TRBJ2-1	CASRLDVHEQFF	TGTGCCAGCAGGCTAGACGTCCATGAGCAGTTCTTC
NA	NA	TRBV25-1	TRBJ2-5	CASSESGYQETQYF	TGTGCCAGCAGTGAATCGGGGTACCAAGAGACCCAGTACTTC
NA	NA	TRBV2	TRBJ2-2	CASSGTIYSTGELFF	TGTGCCAGCAGTGGAACTATTTATTCCACCGGGGAGCTGTTTTTT
NA	few	TRBV6-6	TRBJ1-1	CASPTPLGTEAFF	TGTGCCAGCCCTACCCCGTTGGGCACTGAAGCTTTCTTT
NA	NA	TRBV28	TRBJ1-5	CASSRTGPQPQHF	TGTGCCAGCAGTCGTACAGGGCCCCAGCCCCAGCATTTT
NA	NA	TRBV5-1	TRBJ1-6	CASSLAGSYNSPLHF	TGCGCCAGCAGCTTGGCCGGCTCCTATAATTCACCCCTCCACTTT
TRBD1	NA	TRBV27	TRBJ1-2	CASTPRGTGVDNYGYTF	TGTGCCAGCACTCCCCGTGGGACAGGGGTTGATAACTATGGCTACACCTTC
NA	NA	TRBV5-1	TRBJ1-1	CASSLEQRRGTEAFF	TGCGCCAGCAGCTTGGAGCAGAGAAGAGGAACTGAAGCTTTCTTT
TRBD2	NA	TRBV27	TRBJ2-7	CASSKLAGGKTYEQYF	TGTGCCAGCAGTAAACTAGCGGGAGGGAAAACGTACGAGCAGTACTTC
NA	few	TRBV7-9	TRBJ2-1	CASSLDPYNEQFF	TGTGCCAGCAGCTTAGATCCTTACAATGAGCAGTTCTTC
NA	few	TRBV28	TRBJ1-1	CASSLRADTEAFF	TGTGCCAGCAGTTTACGGGCCGACACTGAAGCTTTCTTT
NA	NA	TRBV7-2	TRBJ2-5	CASSLTAEADYQETQYF	TGTGCCAGCAGCTTAACGGCGGAAGCGGACTACCAAGAGACCCAGTACTTC
NA	NA	TRBV28	TRBJ1-1	CASSFRDGRAFF	TGTGCCAGCAGTTTCAGGGACGGTCGGGCTTTCTTT
TRBD1	NA	TRBV19	TRBJ1-3	CASSMRQGNSGNTIYF	TGTGCCAGTAGTATGCGACAGGGCAACTCTGGAAACACCATATATTTT
NA	NA	TRBV6-6	TRBJ2-5	CASSVGLGETQYF	TGTGCCAGCAGTGTGGGCCTTGGAGAGACCCAGTACTTC
NA	NA	TRBV5-5	TRBJ1-2	CASSFIAPGWIRYTF	TGTGCCAGCAGCTTCATTGCGCCGGGATGGATTCGCTACACCTTC
TRBD1	NA	TRBV19	TRBJ1-1	CASTFIPNTGGTEAFF	TGTGCCAGTACCTTCATCCCGAATACAGGGGGGACTGAAGCTTTCTTT
NA	NA	TRBV27	TRBJ1-4	CASSPNQVTMYF	TGTGCCAGCAGTCCAAACCAGGTTACCATGTACTTT
NA	NA	TRBV4-3	TRBJ1-3	CASSQDPQGRSNTIYF	TGCGCCAGCAGCCAAGATCCCCAGGGAAGGAGCAACACCATATATTTT
NA	once	TRBV5-4	TRBJ1-2	CASSLEQGYGYTF	TGTGCCAGCAGCTTGGAACAGGGCTATGGCTACACCTTC
NA	NA	TRBV5-4	TRBJ1-3	CASSLLGAGGNTIYF	TGTGCCAGCAGCTTGTTGGGGGCTGGTGGAAACACCATATATTTT
TRBD1	NA	TRBV6-1	TRBJ1-2	CASSLTGADNYGYTF	TGTGCCAGCAGTTTAACAGGGGCGGATAACTATGGCTACACCTTC
NA	NA	TRBV6-1	TRBJ1-1	CASSEARQPRMNTEAFF	TGTGCCAGCAGTGAAGCGCGACAGCCCAGAATGAACACTGAAGCTTTCTTT
NA	NA	TRBV29-1	TRBJ1-2	CSGLWGQRGYTF	TGCAGCGGCTTATGGGGGCAGAGAGGCTACACCTTC
NA	few	TRBV4-1	TRBJ1-2	CASSQDRGFGGYTF	TGCGCCAGCAGCCAAGATCGCGGATTCGGAGGCTACACCTTC
TRBD1	few	TRBV28	TRBJ1-1	CASSQRQGGTEAFF	TGTGCCAGCAGTCAAAGACAGGGTGGGACTGAAGCTTTCTTT
NA	once	TRBV2	TRBJ1-2	CASREEQGYSYGYTF	TGTGCCAGCAGGGAAGAACAGGGTTATTCCTATGGCTACACCTTC
NA	NA	TRBV19	TRBJ1-2	CASTSRRETSRGYGYTF	TGTGCCAGTACCTCACGAAGGGAAACGAGTCGCGGCTATGGCTACACCTTC
NA	NA	TRBV5-8	TRBJ2-3	CASSLAGQITDTQYF	TGTGCCAGCAGTCTGGCGGGACAGATCACAGATACGCAGTATTTT
NA	NA	TRBV5-4	TRBJ2-7	CASSLARGAGGEQYF	TGTGCCAGCAGCTTGGCCCGCGGTGCCGGCGGCGAGCAGTACTTC
NA	NA	TRBV6-1	TRBJ2-7	CASEGYRDTSYEQYF	TGTGCCAGCGAGGGATACCGGGACACCTCCTACGAGCAGTACTTC